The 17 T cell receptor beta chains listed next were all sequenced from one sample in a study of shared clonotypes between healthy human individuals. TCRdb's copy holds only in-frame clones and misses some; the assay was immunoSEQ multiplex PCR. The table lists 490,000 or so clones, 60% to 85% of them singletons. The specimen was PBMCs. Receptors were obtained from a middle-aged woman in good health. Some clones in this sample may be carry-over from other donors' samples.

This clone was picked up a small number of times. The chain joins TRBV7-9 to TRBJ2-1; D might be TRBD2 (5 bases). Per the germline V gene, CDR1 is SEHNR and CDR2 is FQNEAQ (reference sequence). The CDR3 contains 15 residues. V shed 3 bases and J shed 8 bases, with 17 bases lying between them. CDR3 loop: CASSLVGSPSDEQFF. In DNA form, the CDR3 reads TGTGCCAGCAGCTTGGTGGGGAGTCCTAGTGATGAGCAGTTCTTC.

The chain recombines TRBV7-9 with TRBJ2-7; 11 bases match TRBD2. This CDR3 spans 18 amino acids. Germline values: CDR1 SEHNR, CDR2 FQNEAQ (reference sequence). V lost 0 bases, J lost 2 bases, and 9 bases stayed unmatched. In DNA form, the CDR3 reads TGTGCCAGCAGCTTAGCGGATGGGACTAGCGGAGGGGCCTACGAGCAGTACTTC. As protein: CASSLADGTSGGAYEQYF.

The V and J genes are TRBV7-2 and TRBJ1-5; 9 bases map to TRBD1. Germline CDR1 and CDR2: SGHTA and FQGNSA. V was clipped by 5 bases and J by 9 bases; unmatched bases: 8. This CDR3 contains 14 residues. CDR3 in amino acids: CASSHGQGSLPQHF. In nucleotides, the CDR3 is TGTGCCAGCAGCCATGGACAGGGGAGTCTGCCCCAGCATTTT.

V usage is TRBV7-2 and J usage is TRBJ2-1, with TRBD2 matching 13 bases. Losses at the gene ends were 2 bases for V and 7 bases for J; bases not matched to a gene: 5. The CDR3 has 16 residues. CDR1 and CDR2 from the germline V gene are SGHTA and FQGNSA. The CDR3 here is CASSLFGTSGTNEQFF. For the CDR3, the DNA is TGTGCCAGCAGCTTATTCGGGACTAGCGGGACGAATGAGCAGTTCTTC.

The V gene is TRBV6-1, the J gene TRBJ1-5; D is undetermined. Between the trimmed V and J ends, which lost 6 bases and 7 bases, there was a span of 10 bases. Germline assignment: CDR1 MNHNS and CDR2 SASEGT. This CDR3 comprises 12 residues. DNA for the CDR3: TGTGCCAGCAGCCCCGACCGGCAGCCCCAGCATTTT. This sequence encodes CASSPDRQPQHF.

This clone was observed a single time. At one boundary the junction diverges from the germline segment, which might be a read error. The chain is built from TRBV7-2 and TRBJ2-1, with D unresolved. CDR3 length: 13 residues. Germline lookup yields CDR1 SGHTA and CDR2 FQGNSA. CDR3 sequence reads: CASSPRSYNEQLF. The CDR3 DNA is TGTGCCAGCAGCCCACGCTCCTACAATGAGCAGCTCTTC.

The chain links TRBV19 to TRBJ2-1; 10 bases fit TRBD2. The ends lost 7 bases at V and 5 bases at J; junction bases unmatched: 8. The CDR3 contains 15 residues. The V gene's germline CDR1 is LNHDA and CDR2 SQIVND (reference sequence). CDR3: CASIESGRADNEQFF. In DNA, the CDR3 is TGTGCCAGTATAGAGAGCGGGAGGGCCGACAATGAGCAGTTCTTC. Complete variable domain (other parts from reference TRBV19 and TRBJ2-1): DGGITQSPKYLFRKEGQNVTLSCEQNLNHDAMYWYRQDPGQGLRLIYYSQIVNDFQKGDIAEGYSVSREKKESFPLTVTSAQKNPTAFYLCASIESGRADNEQFFGPGTRLTVL.

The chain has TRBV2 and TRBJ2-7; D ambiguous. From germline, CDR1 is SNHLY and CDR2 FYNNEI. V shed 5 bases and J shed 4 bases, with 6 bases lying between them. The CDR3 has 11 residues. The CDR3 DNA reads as TGTGCCAGCAGTATTACATACGAGCAGTACTTC. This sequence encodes CASSITYEQYF.

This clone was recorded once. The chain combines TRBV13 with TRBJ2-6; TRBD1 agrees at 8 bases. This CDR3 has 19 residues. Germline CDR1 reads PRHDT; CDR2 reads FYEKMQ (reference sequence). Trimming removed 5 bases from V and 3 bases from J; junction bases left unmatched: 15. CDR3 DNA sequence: TGTGCCAGCAGCGTTTGGGCAGGGGGCCGTCCGGATGGGGCCAACGTCCTGACTTTC. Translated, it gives CASSVWAGGRPDGANVLTF.

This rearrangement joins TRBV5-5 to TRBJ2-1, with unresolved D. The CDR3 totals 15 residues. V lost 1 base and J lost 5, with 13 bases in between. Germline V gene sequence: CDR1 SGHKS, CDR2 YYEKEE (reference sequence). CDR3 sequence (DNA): TGTGCCAGCAGCTTGATAGGAGTAACCAACAATGAGCAGTTCTTC. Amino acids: CASSLIGVTNNEQFF. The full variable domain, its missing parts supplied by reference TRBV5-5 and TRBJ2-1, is DAGVTQSPTHLIKTRGQQVTLRCSPISGHKSVSWYQQVLGQGPQFIFQYYEKEERGRGNFPDRFSARQFPNYSSELNVNALLLGDSALYLCASSLIGVTNNEQFFGPGTRLTVL.

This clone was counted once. The DNA of the CDR3 is TGTGCCAGCAGCCCGGGACTAGCTGCCAATGAGCAGTTCTTC. Residues: CASSPGLAANEQFF. The chain uses TRBV7-2 and TRBJ2-1, with TRBD2 matching 9 bases. The CDR3 length is 14 residues. CDR1 SGHTA and CDR2 FQGNSA come from the germline V gene. Trimming took 5 bases from V and 6 from J; bases not matched to a gene: 5.

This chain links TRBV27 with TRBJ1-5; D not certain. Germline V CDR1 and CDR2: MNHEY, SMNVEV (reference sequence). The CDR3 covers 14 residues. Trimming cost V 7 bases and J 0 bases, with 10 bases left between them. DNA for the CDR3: TGTGCCAGCAAAGCCCAACCTAGCAATCAGCCCCAGCATTTT. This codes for CASKAQPSNQPQHF.

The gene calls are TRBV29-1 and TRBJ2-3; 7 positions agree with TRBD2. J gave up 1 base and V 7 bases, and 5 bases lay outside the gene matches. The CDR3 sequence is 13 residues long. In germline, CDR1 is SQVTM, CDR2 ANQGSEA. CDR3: CSALGRGTDTQYF. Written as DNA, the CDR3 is TGCAGCGCCCTGGGGAGGGGCACAGATACGCAGTATTTT.

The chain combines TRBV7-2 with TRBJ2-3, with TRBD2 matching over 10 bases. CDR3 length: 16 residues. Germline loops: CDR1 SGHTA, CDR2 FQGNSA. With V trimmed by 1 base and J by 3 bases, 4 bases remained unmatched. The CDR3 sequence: CASSLDLAGATDTQYF. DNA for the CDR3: TGTGCCAGCAGCTTAGACCTAGCGGGAGCTACAGATACGCAGTATTTT.

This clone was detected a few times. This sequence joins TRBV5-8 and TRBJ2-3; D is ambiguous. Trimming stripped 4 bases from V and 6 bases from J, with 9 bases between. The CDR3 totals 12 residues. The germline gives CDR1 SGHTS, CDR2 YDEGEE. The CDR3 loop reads CASSRYSDTQYF. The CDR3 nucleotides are TGTGCCAGCAGCCGGTACTCGGATACGCAGTATTTT.

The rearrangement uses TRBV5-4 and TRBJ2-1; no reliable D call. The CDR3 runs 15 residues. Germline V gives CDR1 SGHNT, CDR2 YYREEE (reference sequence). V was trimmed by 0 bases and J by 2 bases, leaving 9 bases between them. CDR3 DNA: TGTGCCAGCAGCTTGGATGGGAATCCCTACAATGAGCAGTTCTTC. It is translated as CASSLDGNPYNEQFF.

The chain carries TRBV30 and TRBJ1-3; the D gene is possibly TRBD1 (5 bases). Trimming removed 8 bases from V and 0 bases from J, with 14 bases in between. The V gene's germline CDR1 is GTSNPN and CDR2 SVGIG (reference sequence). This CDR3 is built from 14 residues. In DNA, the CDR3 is TGTGCCGGTAGACAGTCCGGCTCTGGAAACACCATATATTTT. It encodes CAGRQSGSGNTIYF.